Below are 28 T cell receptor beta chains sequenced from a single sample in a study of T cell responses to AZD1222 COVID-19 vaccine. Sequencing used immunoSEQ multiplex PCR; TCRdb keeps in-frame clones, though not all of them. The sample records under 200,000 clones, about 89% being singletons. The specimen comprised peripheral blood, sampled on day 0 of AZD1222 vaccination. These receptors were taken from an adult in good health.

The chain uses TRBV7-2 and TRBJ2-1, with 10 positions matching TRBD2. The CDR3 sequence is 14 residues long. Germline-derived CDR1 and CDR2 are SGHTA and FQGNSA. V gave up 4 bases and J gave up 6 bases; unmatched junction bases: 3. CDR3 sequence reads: CASSWSGGGNEQFF. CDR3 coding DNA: TGTGCCAGCAGCTGGAGCGGGGGGGGCAATGAGCAGTTCTTC.

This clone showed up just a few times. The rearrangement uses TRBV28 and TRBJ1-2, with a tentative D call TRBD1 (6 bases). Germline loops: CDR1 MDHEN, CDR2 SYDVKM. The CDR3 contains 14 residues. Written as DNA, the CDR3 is TGTGCAACGCAAGAGGGGGGTGAGATGGGAGGCTACACCTTC. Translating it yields CATQEGGEMGGYTF.

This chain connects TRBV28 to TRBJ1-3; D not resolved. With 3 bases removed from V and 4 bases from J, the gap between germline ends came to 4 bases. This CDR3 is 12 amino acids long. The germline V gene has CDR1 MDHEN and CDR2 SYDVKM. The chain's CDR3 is CASSFRGNTIYF. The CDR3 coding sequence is TGTGCCAGCAGTTTCAGGGGAAACACCATATATTTT.

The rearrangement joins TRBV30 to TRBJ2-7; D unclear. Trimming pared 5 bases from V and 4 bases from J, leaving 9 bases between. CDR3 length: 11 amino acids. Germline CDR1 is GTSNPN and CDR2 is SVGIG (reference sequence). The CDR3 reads CAWATLYEQYF. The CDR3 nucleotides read TGTGCCTGGGCGACCCTTTACGAGCAGTACTTC.

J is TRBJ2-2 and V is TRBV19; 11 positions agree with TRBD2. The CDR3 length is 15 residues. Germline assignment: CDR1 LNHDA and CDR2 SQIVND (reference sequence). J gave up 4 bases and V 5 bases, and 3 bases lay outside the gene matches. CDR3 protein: CASSRLAGTTGELFF. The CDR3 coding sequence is TGTGCCAGTAGTCGACTAGCGGGGACCACCGGGGAGCTGTTTTTT.

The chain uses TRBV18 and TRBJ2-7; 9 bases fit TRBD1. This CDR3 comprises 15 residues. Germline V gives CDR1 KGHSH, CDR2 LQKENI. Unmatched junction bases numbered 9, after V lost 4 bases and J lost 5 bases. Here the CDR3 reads CASSLTGTGYHEQYF. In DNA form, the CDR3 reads TGTGCCAGCTCACTTACCGGGACAGGGTACCACGAGCAGTACTTC.

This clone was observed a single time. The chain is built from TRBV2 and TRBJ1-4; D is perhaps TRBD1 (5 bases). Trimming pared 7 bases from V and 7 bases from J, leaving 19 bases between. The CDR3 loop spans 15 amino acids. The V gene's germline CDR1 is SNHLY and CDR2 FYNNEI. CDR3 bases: TGTGCCAGCACTGCAGGGTGGGCGATAGGTGAAAAACTGTTTTTT. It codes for CASTAGWAIGEKLFF.

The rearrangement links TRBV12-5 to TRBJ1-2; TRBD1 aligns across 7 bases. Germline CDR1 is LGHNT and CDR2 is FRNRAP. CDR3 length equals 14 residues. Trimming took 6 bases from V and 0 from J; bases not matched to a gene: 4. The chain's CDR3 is CASGRGSPNYGYTF. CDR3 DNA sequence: TGTGCTAGTGGCAGGGGGTCCCCTAACTATGGCTACACCTTC.

The CDR3 sequence is CASKGQGGAYEQYF. For the CDR3, the DNA is TGTGCCAGCAAGGGGCAGGGGGGCGCCTACGAGCAGTACTTC. V is TRBV2 and J is TRBJ2-7, with a weak D call TRBD1 (7 bases). The CDR3 contains 14 residues. The ends were cut back, 7 bases at V and 2 bases at J, with 15 bases in the middle. Germline assignment: CDR1 SNHLY and CDR2 FYNNEI. The entire variable domain, with the rest obtained from reference TRBV2 and TRBJ2-7, is as follows: EPEVTQTPSHQVTQMGQEVILRCVPISNHLYFYWYRQILGQKVEFLVSFYNNEISEKSEIFDDQFSVERPDGSNFTLKIRSTKLEDSAMYFCASKGQGGAYEQYFGPGTRLTVT.

This CDR3 is CASSFGGGRADTQYF. CDR3 nucleotide sequence: TGTGCCAGCAGTTTTGGCGGCGGGAGGGCAGATACGCAGTATTTT. The rearrangement joins TRBV28 to TRBJ2-3; 9 nucleotides align to TRBD2. The CDR3 contains 15 residues. The germline V gene encodes CDR1 MDHEN and CDR2 SYDVKM. The J segment lost 4 bases and the V segment lost 3 bases, leaving 5 bases of the junction unmatched. The entire variable domain, with the rest obtained from reference TRBV28 and TRBJ2-3, is as follows: DVKVTQSSRYLVKRTGEKVFLECVQDMDHENMFWYRQDPGLGLRLIYFSYDVKMKEKGDIPEGYSVSREKKERFSLILESASTNQTSMYLCASSFGGGRADTQYFGPGTRLTVL.

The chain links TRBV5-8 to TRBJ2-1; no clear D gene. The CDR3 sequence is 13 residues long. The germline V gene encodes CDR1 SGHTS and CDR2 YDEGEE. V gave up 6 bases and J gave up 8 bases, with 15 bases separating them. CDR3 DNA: TGTGCCAGCAAATATGACGCGGTGGATGAGCAGTTCTTC. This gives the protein CASKYDAVDEQFF.

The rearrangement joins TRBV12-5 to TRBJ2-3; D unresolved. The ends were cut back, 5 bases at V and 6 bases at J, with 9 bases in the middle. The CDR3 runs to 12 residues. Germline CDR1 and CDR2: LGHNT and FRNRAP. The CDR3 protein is CASGPRWDTQYF. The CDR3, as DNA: TGTGCTAGTGGTCCCCGGTGGGATACGCAGTATTTT. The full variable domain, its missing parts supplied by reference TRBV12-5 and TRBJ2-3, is DARVTQTPRHKVTEMGQEVTMRCQPILGHNTVFWYRQTMMQGLELLAYFRNRAPLDDSGMPKDRFSAEMPDATLATLKIQPSEPRDSAVYFCASGPRWDTQYFGPGTRLTVL.

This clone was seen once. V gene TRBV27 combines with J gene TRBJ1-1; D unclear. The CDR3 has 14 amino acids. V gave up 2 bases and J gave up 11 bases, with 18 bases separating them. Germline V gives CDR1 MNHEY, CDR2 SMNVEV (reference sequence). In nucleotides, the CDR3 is TGTGCCAGCAGTTTAATGGTAGGAGGAGGGCCGGCTTTCTTT. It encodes CASSLMVGGGPAFF.

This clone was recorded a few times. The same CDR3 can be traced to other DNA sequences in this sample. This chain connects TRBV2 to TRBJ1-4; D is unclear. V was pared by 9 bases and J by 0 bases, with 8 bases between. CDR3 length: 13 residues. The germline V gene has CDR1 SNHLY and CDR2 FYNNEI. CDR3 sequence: CASQGSTNEKLFF. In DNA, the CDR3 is TGTGCCAGTCAAGGTTCAACTAATGAAAAACTGTTTTTT.

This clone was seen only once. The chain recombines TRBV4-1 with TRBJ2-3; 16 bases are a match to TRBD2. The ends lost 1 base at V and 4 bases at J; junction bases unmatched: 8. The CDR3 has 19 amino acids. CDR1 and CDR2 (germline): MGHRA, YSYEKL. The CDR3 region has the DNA TGCGCCAGCAGCCAAGTACGGGGACTAGCGGGAGGGAGTGCAGATACGCAGTATTTT. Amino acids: CASSQVRGLAGGSADTQYF.

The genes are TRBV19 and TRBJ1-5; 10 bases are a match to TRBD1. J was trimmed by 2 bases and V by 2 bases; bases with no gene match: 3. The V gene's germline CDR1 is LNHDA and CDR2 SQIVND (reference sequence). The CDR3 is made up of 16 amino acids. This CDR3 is CASSIFGTGGNQPQHF. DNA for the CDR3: TGTGCCAGTAGTATATTTGGGACAGGGGGCAATCAGCCCCAGCATTTT.

The CDR3 nucleotides read TGTGCCAGCAGTGACTCGGCCGGGGGCAATCAGCCCCAGCATTTT. This gives the protein CASSDSAGGNQPQHF. The V and J genes are TRBV6-4 and TRBJ1-5; no clear D gene. Germline V gene lookup returns CDR1 MRHNA and CDR2 SNTAGT. Deletions cut 0 bases from V and 2 bases from J, with 8 bases between. The CDR3 spans 15 residues.

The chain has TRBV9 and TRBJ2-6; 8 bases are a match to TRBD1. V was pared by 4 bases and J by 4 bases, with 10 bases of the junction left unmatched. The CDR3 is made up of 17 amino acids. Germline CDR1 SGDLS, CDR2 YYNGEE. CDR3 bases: TGTGCCAGCAGCCAAGCTCAGGGGGCGCGGGGGGCCAACGTCCTGACTTTC. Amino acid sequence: CASSQAQGARGANVLTF. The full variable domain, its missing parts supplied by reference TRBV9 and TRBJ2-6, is DSGVTQTPKHLITATGQRVTLRCSPRSGDLSVYWYQQSLDQGLQFLIQYYNGEERAKGNILERFSAQQFPDLHSELNLSSLELGDSALYFCASSQAQGARGANVLTFGAGSRLTVL.

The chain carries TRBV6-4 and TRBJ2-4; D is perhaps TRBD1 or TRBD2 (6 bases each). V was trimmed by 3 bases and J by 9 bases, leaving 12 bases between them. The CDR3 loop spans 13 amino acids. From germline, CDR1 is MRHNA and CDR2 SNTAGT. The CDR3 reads CASSEYSGAIQYF. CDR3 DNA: TGTGCCAGCAGTGAATATTCGGGGGCCATTCAGTACTTC.

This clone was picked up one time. CDR3 region: CASSFRAVSPRETQYF. Written as DNA, the CDR3 is TGCGCCAGCAGCTTCAGGGCAGTCTCCCCCCGGGAGACCCAGTACTTC. This chain connects TRBV5-1 to TRBJ2-5; maybe TRBD1 (5 bases). V lost 2 bases to trimming and J lost 5 bases, with 19 bases between them. The CDR3 is 16 amino acids. CDR1 and CDR2 (germline): SGHRS, YFSETQ.

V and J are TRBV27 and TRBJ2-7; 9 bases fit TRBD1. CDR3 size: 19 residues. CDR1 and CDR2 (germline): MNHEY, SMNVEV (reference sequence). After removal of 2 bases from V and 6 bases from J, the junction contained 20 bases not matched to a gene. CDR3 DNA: TGTGCCAGCAGTTTAGAGTCAGGGGTCGGCGGACAGGGGACGACCGAGCAGTACTTC. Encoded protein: CASSLESGVGGQGTTEQYF.

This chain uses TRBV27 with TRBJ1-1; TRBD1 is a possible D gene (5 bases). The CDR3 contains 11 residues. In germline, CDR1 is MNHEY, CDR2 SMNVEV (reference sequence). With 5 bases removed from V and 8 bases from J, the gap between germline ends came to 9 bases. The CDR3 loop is CASSGALEAFF. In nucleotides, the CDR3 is TGTGCCAGCAGTGGGGCCCTGGAAGCTTTCTTT.

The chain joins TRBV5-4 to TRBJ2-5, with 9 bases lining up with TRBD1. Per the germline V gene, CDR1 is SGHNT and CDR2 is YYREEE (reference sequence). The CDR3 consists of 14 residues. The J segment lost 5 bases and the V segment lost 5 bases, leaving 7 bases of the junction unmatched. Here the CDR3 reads CASRTGGQRETQYF. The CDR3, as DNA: TGTGCCAGCAGAACAGGGGGCCAGCGGGAGACCCAGTACTTC.

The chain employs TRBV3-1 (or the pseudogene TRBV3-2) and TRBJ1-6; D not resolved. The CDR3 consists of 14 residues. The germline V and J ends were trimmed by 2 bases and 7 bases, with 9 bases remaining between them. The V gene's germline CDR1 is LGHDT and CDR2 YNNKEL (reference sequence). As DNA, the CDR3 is TGTGCCAGCAGCCAATTAGTCGGGAATTCACCCCTCCACTTT. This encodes CASSQLVGNSPLHF.

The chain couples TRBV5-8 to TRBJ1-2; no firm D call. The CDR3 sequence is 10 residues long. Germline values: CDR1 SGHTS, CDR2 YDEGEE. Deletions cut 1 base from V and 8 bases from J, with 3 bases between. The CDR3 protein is CASSLRGYTF. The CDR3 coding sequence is TGTGCCAGCAGCTTGAGAGGCTACACCTTC.

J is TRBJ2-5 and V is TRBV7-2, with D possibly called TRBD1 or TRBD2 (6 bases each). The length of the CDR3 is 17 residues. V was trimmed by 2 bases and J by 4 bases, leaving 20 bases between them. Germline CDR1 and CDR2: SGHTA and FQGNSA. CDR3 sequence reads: CASSLPQMGGVGETQYF. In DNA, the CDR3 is TGTGCCAGCAGCTTACCACAGATGGGGGGCGTGGGAGAGACCCAGTACTTC.

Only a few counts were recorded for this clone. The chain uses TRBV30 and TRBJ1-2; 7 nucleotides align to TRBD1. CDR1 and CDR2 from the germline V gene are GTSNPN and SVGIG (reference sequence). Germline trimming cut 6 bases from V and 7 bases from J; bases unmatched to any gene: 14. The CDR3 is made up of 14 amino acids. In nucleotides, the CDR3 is TGTGCCTGTGACAGGGAAGCGGGACTGGGTGGCTACACCTTC. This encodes CACDREAGLGGYTF.

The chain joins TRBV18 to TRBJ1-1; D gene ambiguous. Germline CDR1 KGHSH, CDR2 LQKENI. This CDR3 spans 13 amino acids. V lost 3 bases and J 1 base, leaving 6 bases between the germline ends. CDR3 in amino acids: CASSPVRNTEAFF. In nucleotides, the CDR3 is TGTGCCAGCTCACCTGTCAGGAACACTGAAGCTTTCTTT.